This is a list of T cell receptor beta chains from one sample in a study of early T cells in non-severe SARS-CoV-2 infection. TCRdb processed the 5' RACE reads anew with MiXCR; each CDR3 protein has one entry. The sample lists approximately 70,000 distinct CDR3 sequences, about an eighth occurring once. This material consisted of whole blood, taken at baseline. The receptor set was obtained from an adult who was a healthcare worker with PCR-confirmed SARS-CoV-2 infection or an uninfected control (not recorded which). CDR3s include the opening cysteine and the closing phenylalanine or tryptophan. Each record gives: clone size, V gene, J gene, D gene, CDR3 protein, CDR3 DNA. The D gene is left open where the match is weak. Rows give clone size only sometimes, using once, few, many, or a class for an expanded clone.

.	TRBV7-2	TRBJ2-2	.	CASSYHGGNTGELFF	TGTGCCAGCAGCTACCATGGGGGTAACACCGGGGAGCTGTTTTTT
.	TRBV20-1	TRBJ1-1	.	CSARDRVLAEAFF	TGCAGTGCTAGAGATCGGGTTCTCGCTGAAGCTTTCTTT
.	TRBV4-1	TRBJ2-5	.	CASSQGTQETQYF	TGCGCCAGCAGCCAAGGGACCCAAGAGACCCAGTACTTC
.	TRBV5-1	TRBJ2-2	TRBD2	CASSLSLAGSTGELFF	TGCGCCAGCAGCTTGTCACTAGCGGGTAGCACCGGGGAGCTGTTTTTT
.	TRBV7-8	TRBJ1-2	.	CASSPGSTGLGGYTF	TGTGCCAGCAGCCCCGGGTCTACAGGGCTAGGAGGCTACACCTTC
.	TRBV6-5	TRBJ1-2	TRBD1	CASSYSRTGVPYGYTF	TGTGCCAGCAGTTACTCGAGGACAGGCGTTCCTTATGGCTACACCTTC
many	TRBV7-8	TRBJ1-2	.	CASSAPGESNYGYTF	TGTGCCAGCAGCGCCCCGGGGGAATCGAACTATGGCTACACCTTC
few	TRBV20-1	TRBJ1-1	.	CSARHTEMNTEAFF	TGCAGTGCTAGACACACAGAGATGAACACTGAAGCTTTCTTT
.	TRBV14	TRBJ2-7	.	CASSQAWGPSYEQYF	TGTGCCAGCAGCCAAGCCTGGGGGCCCTCCTACGAGCAGTACTTC
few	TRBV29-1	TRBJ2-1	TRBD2	CSVSPLAGRTYNEQFF	TGCAGCGTTTCCCCGTTAGCGGGACGGACCTACAATGAGCAGTTCTTC
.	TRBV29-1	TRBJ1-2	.	CSVTGYWGYTF	TGCAGCGTTACAGGGTATTGGGGCTACACCTTC
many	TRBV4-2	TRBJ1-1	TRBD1	CASSPTTGRDTEAFF	TGTGCCAGCAGCCCAACGACAGGGAGAGACACTGAAGCTTTCTTT
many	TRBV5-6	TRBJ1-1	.	CASSYLRGPEAFF	TGTGCCAGCAGCTATTTACGGGGCCCTGAAGCTTTCTTT
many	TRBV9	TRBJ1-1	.	CASSVVGKTEAFF	TGTGCCAGCAGCGTAGTTGGGAAGACTGAAGCTTTCTTT
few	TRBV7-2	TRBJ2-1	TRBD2	CASSYKGGTSGSRYEQFF	TGTGCCAGCAGCTACAAGGGGGGCACTAGCGGGAGTAGGTATGAGCAGTTCTTC
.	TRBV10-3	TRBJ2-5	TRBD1	CAISADREKETQYF	TGTGCCATCAGTGCGGACAGGGAAAAAGAGACCCAGTACTTC
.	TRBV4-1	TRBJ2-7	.	CASSQGQGRQYF	TGCGCCAGCAGCCAAGGCCAGGGCCGGCAGTACTTC
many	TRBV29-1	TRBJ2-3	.	CSVAGGRGADTQYF	TGCAGCGTTGCCGGGGGTCGCGGCGCAGATACGCAGTATTTT
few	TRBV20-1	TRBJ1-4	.	CSARGSATNEKLFF	TGCAGTGCTAGAGGGTCTGCAACTAATGAAAAACTGTTTTTT
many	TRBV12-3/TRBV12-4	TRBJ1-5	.	CASRGRSNQPQHF	TGTGCCAGCAGGGGCCGGAGCAATCAGCCCCAGCATTTT
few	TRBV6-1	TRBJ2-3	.	CASSELVLDTQYF	TGTGCCAGCAGTGAATTAGTTTTAGATACGCAGTATTTT
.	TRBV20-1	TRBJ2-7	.	CSASDYHEQYF	TGCAGTGCTTCAGACTACCACGAGCAGTACTTC
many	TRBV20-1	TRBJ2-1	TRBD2	CSARGLAGEIGEQFF	TGCAGTGCTAGAGGACTAGCGGGAGAGATAGGTGAGCAGTTCTTC
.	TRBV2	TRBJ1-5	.	CASHSGNQPQHF	TGTGCCAGCCACAGCGGCAATCAGCCCCAGCATTTT
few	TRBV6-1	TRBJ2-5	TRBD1	CASGTGTGETQYF	TGTGCCAGCGGGACAGGGACGGGGGAGACCCAGTACTTC